This T cell receptor beta chain was sequenced in a study of OX40 agonist ivuxolimab in advanced cancers. Study-level information: Age averaged 60 years (range about 20 to 80), and 82.7% were male. Partial responses were observed in three patients, of whom one had hepatocellular carcinoma and two had cutaneous melanoma. Findings and caveats of the study: Partly responding patients at 0.1-3.0 mg/kg showed some of the smallest clonal expansion. On average, a greater number of expanded clones characterised CD8+ T cells relative to CD4+.

Germline loops: CDR1 MNHEY, CDR2 SMNVEV (reference sequence). V gave up 4 bases and J gave up 9 bases; unmatched junction bases: 23. The CDR3 covers 19 residues. Only in-frame clones appear in the TCRdb table, and some are missing; sequencing was by immunoSEQ multiplex PCR. The sample gives 70,000 to 95,000 clones, 75% to 95% of which show up once; more than 5.5% is in the top ten. Concerning this clone: Its target is not known.

The genes are TRBV27 and TRBJ2-1; 8 bases map to TRBD1. The receptor was derived from an adult with an advanced solid tumor such as melanoma, head and neck, liver or kidney cancer. Specimen: CD4+ or CD8+ T cells sorted from blood, collected in a trial of the OX40 agonist ivuxolimab. For the CDR3, the DNA is TGTGCCAGCAGTTCGGGGACAGGCCCACACCCTTCGGTTGGGGGTGAGCAGTTCTTC. As protein: CASSSGTGPHPSVGGEQFF.